Shown below are 17 T cell receptor beta chains from a single sample sequenced in a study of blood T cell repertoires in COVID-19. Generated by immunoSEQ multiplex PCR, the TCRdb table keeps only in-frame clones and is missing some. The sample includes 350,000 to 400,000 clones, more than 80% seen only once; the top ten take about 1%. Sequencing used PBMCs or T cells enriched from blood (not recorded which). These receptors were obtained from a man aged 18 to 35 who had recovered from COVID-19.

The rearrangement links TRBV10-1 to TRBJ2-1; perhaps TRBD2 as D (6 bases). There are 13 residues in the CDR3. Germline values: CDR1 WNHNN, CDR2 SYGVQD (reference sequence). The V gene lost 9 bases and the J gene lost 8 bases, with 17 bases spanning the gap. The CDR3 DNA sequence: TGCGCCAGTGGTCCTAAACGGGGGTATGAGCAGTTCTTC. Translated, it gives CASGPKRGYEQFF.

The chain uses TRBV6-6 and TRBJ2-1; no definite D call. Germline values: CDR1 MNHNY, CDR2 SVGAGI (reference sequence). The CDR3 extends over 13 amino acids. V lost 6 bases, J lost 3 bases, and 9 bases lay in between. The CDR3 sequence is CASSTEDYNEQFF. CDR3 nucleotides: TGTGCCAGCAGCACAGAAGACTACAATGAGCAGTTCTTC.

This clone was counted a few times. V gene TRBV3-1 (or the pseudogene TRBV3-2) combines with J gene TRBJ2-2; D is unclear. Between the trimmed V and J ends, which lost 1 base and 5 bases, there was a span of 5 bases. Germline CDR1 and CDR2: LGHDT and YNNKEL (reference sequence). The CDR3 totals 13 residues. In DNA form, the CDR3 reads TGTGCCAGCAGCCAAGTACGGACCGGGGAGCTGTTTTTT. This codes for CASSQVRTGELFF.

This clone was found a few times. This sequence joins TRBV12-5 and TRBJ1-1; no firm D call. Trimming stripped 6 bases from V and 5 bases from J, with 10 bases between. Germline V gene sequence: CDR1 LGHNT, CDR2 FRNRAP. The CDR3 sequence is 12 residues long. CDR3 sequence reads: CASGNGLTEAFF. For the CDR3, the DNA is TGTGCTAGTGGAAATGGACTAACTGAAGCTTTCTTT.

V usage is TRBV11-2 and J usage is TRBJ2-2, with 10 bases fitting TRBD1. The junction had 7 bases not matched to a gene; V was cut back by 3 bases and J by 6 bases. The CDR3 has 16 residues. CDR1 is SGHAT and CDR2 is FQNNGV in the germline V gene. This CDR3 reads CASSFSWDRGPGELFF. The CDR3 DNA follows: TGTGCCAGCAGCTTTTCCTGGGACAGGGGTCCCGGGGAGCTGTTTTTT.

The chain combines TRBV30 with TRBJ1-6, with D possibly matching TRBD1 (5 bases). CDR1 and CDR2 (germline): GTSNPN, SVGIG (reference sequence). The length of the CDR3 is 20 residues. Trimming stripped 3 bases from V and 1 base from J, with 25 bases between. CDR3 DNA: TGTGCCTGGAGGTCCTATCCCGGGGGGATCGTGGCATCCTATAATTCACCCCTCCACTTT. Translation gives CAWRSYPGGIVASYNSPLHF. Based on the CDR3 plus reference TRBV30 and TRBJ1-6, the full variable domain is SQTIHQWPATLVQPVGSPLSLECTVEGTSNPNLYWYRQAAGRGLQLLFYSVGIGQISSEVPQNLSASRPQDRQFILSSKKLLLSDSGFYLCAWRSYPGGIVASYNSPLHFGNGTRLTVT.

The chain uses TRBV7-9 and TRBJ1-6; maybe TRBD1 (6 bases). Germline CDR1 SEHNR, CDR2 FQNEAQ (reference sequence). V was cut by 5 bases and J by 6 bases, with 17 bases left in between. The CDR3 sequence is 16 residues long. The DNA of the CDR3 is TGTGCCAGCAGCCAAGGGGGTTCAGGTGGTAATTCACCCCTCCACTTT. It is translated as CASSQGGSGGNSPLHF. The full variable domain, with the rest looked up from reference TRBV7-9 and TRBJ1-6, is DTGVSQNPRHKITKRGQNVTFRCDPISEHNRLYWYRQTLGQGPEFLTYFQNEAQLEKSRLLSDRFSAERPKGSFSTLEIQRTEQGDSAMYLCASSQGGSGGNSPLHFGNGTRLTVT.

CDR3 DNA sequence: TGTGCCTGGAAACGTGACCCAGGGGGGAAGCAGTACTTC. It encodes CAWKRDPGGKQYF. V and J are TRBV30 and TRBJ2-7; tentatively, D is TRBD1 (7 bases). V lost 4 bases and J lost 8, with 18 bases in between. The V gene's germline CDR1 is GTSNPN and CDR2 SVGIG (reference sequence). The CDR3 is 13 amino acids.

This clone has just one count. J is TRBJ2-1 and V is TRBV10-3; the match to TRBD2 covers 7 bases. This CDR3 comprises 15 residues. Germline V gene sequence: CDR1 ENHRY, CDR2 SYGVKD. V lost 2 bases and J lost 5; bases outside the gene matches: 6. The CDR3 DNA is TGTGCCATCAGTGAGCACAGCGGGACTGACAATGAGCAGTTCTTC. Amino acid sequence: CAISEHSGTDNEQFF.

The chain combines TRBV23-1 with TRBJ2-3; 7 nucleotides match TRBD2. TRBV23-1 is an open reading frame whose function is uncertain. The V segment lost 8 bases and the J segment 2 bases; nucleotides outside the gene matches: 22. CDR3 length: 19 amino acids. The CDR3 spells CASLPRGHRDYLHTDTQYF. CDR3 DNA: TGCGCCAGCCTACCCCGCGGTCATAGGGACTACTTACACACAGATACGCAGTATTTT.

This clone was counted a single time. The CDR3 here is CASSLSGDYEQYF. The CDR3 bases are TGTGCCAGCAGTTTATCCGGGGACTACGAGCAGTACTTC. The chain has TRBV28 and TRBJ2-7; weak D call: TRBD2 (5 bases). CDR1 MDHEN and CDR2 SYDVKM come from the germline V gene. The CDR3 consists of 13 residues. The germline V and J ends were trimmed by 1 base and 3 bases, with 7 bases remaining between them.

This sequence joins TRBV7-8 and TRBJ2-3; the D is unclear. V dropped 2 bases and J dropped 7 bases, with 7 bases sitting between them. CDR3 size: 12 residues. From germline, CDR1 is SGHVS and CDR2 FQNEAQ. CDR3 bases: TGTGCCAGCAGCTTAAGCGTTAATACGCAGTATTTT. It yields the protein CASSLSVNTQYF.

In its sample, this clone was seen once. The chain's CDR3 is CASSGSGDEQFF. The CDR3 nucleotides read TGTGCCAGCAGCGGCAGCGGCGATGAGCAGTTCTTC. The gene calls are TRBV9 and TRBJ2-1, with D possibly being TRBD2 (5 bases). CDR3 length equals 12 residues. The germline V gene has CDR1 SGDLS and CDR2 YYNGEE. Deletions cut 3 bases from V and 8 bases from J, with 9 bases between.

The chain recombines TRBV7-2 with TRBJ2-2, with 14 positions matching TRBD2. The CDR3 covers 17 residues. The junction had 7 bases not matched to a gene; V was cut back by 5 bases and J by 5 bases. Germline lookup yields CDR1 SGHTA and CDR2 FQGNSA. The CDR3 loop reads CASSAGLAGVYTGELFF. The CDR3 coding sequence is TGTGCCAGCAGCGCGGGACTAGCGGGAGTGTATACCGGGGAGCTGTTTTTT.

The gene calls are TRBV9 and TRBJ2-4; perhaps TRBD1 as D (6 bases). The V gene's germline CDR1 is SGDLS and CDR2 YYNGEE. The V end lost 0 bases, the J end lost 9 bases, and 16 bases lay between the germline ends. The length of the CDR3 is 15 residues. CDR3 coding DNA: TGTGCCAGCAGCGTAGTGGCAGGGGCTTTTAGCATTCAGTACTTC. Residues: CASSVVAGAFSIQYF.

J is TRBJ1-2 and V is TRBV18, with 7 nucleotides matching TRBD1. The V gene end was trimmed by 6 bases and the J gene end by 8 bases; junction bases not matched to a gene: 9. Germline values: CDR1 KGHSH, CDR2 LQKENI. The CDR3 sequence is 13 residues long. CDR3 sequence: CASSLDRAFGYTF. The CDR3 bases are TGTGCCAGCTCTCTCGACAGGGCTTTCGGCTACACCTTC.

This sequence joins TRBV18 and TRBJ2-2; 10 bases agree with TRBD2. Germline V CDR1 and CDR2: KGHSH, LQKENI. The CDR3 sequence is 14 residues long. V dropped 6 bases and J dropped 6; count of bases not matched to a gene: 4. CDR3 residues: CASSPGTSAGELFF. As DNA, the CDR3 is TGTGCCAGCTCGCCTGGGACTAGCGCCGGGGAGCTGTTTTTT.